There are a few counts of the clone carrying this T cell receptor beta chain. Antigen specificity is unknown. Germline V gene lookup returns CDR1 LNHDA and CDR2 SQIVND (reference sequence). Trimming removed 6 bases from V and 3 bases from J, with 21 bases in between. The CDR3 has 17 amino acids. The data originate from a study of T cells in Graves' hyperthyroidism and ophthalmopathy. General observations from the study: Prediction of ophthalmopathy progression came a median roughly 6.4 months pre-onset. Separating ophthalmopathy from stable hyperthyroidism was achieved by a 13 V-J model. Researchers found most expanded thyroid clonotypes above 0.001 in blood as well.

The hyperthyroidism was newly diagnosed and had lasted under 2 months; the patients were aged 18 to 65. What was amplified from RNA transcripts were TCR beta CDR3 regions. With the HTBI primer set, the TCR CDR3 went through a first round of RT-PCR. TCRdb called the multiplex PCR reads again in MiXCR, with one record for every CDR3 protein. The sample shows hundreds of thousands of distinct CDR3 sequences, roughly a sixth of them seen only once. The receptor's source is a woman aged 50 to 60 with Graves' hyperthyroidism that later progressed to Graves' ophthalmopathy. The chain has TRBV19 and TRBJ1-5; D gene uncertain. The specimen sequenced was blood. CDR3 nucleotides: TGTGCCAGTAGATCCCATTTCCGGGAACGGGACAATCAGCCCCAGCATTTT. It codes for CASRSHFRERDNQPQHF.